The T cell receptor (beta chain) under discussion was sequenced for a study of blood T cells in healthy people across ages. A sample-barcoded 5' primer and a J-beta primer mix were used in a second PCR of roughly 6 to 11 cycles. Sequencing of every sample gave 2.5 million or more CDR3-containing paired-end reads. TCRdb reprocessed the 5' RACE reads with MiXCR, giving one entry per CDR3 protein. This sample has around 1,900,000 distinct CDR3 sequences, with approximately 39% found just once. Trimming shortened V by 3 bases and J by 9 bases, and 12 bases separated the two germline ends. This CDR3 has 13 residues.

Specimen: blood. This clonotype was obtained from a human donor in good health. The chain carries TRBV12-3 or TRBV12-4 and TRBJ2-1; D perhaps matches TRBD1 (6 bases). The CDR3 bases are TGTGCCAGCAGTTTGATGGGGGCGAGTGAGCAGTTCTTC. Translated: CASSLMGASEQFF.